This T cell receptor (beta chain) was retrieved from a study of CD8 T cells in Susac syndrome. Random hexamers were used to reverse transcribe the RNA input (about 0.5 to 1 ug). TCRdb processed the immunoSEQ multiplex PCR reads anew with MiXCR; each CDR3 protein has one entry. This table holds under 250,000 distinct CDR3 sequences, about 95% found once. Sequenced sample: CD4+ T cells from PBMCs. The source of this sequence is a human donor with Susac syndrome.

The CDR3 protein is CASSLRGAGLSSYEQYF. The DNA of the CDR3 is TGCGCCAGCAGCTTGCGTGGAGCCGGACTCAGCTCCTACGAGCAGTACTTC. V usage is TRBV5-1 and J usage is TRBJ2-7; D perhaps matches TRBD2 (5 bases). Germline loops: CDR1 SGHRS, CDR2 YFSETQ. The V end was cut by 1 base, the J end by 0 bases, with 17 bases between. CDR3 size: 17 residues.